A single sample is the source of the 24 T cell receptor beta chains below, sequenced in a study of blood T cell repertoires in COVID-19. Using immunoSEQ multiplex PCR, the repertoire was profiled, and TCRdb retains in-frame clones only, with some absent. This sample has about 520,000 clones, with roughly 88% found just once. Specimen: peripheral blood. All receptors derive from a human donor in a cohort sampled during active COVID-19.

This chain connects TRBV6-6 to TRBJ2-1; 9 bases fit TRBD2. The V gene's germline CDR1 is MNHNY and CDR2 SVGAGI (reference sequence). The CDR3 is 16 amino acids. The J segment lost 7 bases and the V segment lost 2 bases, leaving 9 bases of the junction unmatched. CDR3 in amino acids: CASSYRREGHRNEQFF. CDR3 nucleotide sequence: TGTGCCAGCAGTTACCGGCGGGAGGGCCATAGGAATGAGCAGTTCTTC.

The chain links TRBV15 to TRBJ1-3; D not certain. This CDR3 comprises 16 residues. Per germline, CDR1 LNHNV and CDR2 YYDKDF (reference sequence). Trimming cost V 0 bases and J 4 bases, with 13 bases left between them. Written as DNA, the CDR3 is TGTGCCACCAGCAGAGATTACCGGTTTACGGGAAACACCATATATTTT. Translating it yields CATSRDYRFTGNTIYF. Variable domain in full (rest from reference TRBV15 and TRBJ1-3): DAMVIQNPRYQVTQFGKPVTLSCSQTLNHNVMYWYQQKSSQAPKLLFHYYDKDFNNEADTPDNFQSRRPNTSFCFLDIRSPGLGDTAMYLCATSRDYRFTGNTIYFGEGSWLTVV.

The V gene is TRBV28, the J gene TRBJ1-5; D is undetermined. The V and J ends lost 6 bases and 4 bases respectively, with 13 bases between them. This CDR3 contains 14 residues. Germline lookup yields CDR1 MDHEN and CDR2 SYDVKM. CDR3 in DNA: TGTGCCAGCAGCCCGACCCGGAGGAATCAGCCCCAGCATTTT. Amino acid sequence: CASSPTRRNQPQHF.

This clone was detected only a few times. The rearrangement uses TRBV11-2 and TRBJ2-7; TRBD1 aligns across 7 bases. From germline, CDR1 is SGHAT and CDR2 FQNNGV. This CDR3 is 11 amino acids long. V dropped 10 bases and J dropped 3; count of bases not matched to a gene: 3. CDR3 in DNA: TGTGCCACGGGACAGCTCTACGAGCAGTACTTC. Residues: CATGQLYEQYF.

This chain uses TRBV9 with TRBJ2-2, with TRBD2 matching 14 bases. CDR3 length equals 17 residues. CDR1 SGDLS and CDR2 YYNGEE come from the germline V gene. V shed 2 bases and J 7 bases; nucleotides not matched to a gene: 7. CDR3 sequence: CASSVGLAGDTGGELFF. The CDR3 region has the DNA TGTGCCAGCAGCGTGGGACTAGCGGGAGATACGGGCGGGGAGCTGTTTTTT.

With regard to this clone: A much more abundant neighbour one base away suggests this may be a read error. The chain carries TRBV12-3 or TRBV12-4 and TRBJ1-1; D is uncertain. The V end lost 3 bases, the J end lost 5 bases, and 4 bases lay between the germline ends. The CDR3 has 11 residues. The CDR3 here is CASSLATEAFF. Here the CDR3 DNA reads TGTGCCAGCAGTTTGGCAACTGAAGCTTTCTTT.

CDR3 bases: TGTGCCAGCAGGGACCGGGACAGCTACGAGCAGTACTTC. Encoded protein: CASRDRDSYEQYF. The J gene is TRBJ2-7, the V gene TRBV28; 7 positions match TRBD1. The V segment lost 6 bases and the J segment 3 bases; nucleotides outside the gene matches: 5. The CDR3 contains 13 residues. Germline CDR1 and CDR2: MDHEN and SYDVKM. Full variable domain (outside the CDR3, taken from reference TRBV28 and TRBJ2-7): DVKVTQSSRYLVKRTGEKVFLECVQDMDHENMFWYRQDPGLGLRLIYFSYDVKMKEKGDIPEGYSVSREKKERFSLILESASTNQTSMYLCASRDRDSYEQYFGPGTRLTVT.

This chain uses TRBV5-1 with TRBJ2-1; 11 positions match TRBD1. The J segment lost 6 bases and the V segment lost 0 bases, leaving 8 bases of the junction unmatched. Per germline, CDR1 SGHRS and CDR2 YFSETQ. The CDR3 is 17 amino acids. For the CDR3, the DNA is TGCGCCAGCAGCTTGGCGCGCGGGACAGGGGGAGGCAATGAGCAGTTCTTC. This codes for CASSLARGTGGGNEQFF.

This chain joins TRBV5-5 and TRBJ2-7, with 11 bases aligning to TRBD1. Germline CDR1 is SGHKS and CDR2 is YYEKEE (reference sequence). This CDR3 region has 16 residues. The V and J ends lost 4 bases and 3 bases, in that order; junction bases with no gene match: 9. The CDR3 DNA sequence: TGTGCCAGCAGCCGACTTGGGACAGGGGGTTTCTACGAGCAGTACTTC. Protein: CASSRLGTGGFYEQYF.

CDR3: CASSEYQGAENTEAFF. Here the CDR3 DNA reads TGTGCCAGCAGTGAATATCAGGGGGCCGAGAACACTGAAGCTTTCTTT. The chain has TRBV6-1 and TRBJ1-1, with TRBD1 matching 8 bases. The CDR3 is made up of 16 amino acids. With V trimmed by 2 bases and J by 1 base, 6 bases remained unmatched. Germline V gene data show CDR1 as MNHNS and CDR2 as SASEGT.

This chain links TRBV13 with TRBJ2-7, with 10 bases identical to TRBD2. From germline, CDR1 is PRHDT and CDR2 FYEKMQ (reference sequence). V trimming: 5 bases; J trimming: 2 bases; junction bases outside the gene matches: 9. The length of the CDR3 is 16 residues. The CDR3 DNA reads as TGTGCCAGCAGCCAGGGACTAGCGAAGGCCCCCTACGAGCAGTACTTC. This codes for CASSQGLAKAPYEQYF.

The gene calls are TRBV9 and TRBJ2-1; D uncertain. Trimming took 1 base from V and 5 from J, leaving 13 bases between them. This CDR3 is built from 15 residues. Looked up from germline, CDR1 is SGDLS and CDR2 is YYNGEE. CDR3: CASSVSGWLDNEQFF. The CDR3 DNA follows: TGTGCCAGCAGCGTATCAGGTTGGCTGGACAATGAGCAGTTCTTC.

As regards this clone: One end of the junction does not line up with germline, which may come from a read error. The CDR3 region is CASSEGGASPF. CDR3 sequence (DNA): TGTGCCAGCAGTGAGGGGGGGGCCTCACCCTTT. The rearrangement joins TRBV2 to TRBJ1-1, with D maybe TRBD1 (6 bases). This CDR3 comprises 11 residues. Germline V gene lookup returns CDR1 SNHLY and CDR2 FYNNEI.

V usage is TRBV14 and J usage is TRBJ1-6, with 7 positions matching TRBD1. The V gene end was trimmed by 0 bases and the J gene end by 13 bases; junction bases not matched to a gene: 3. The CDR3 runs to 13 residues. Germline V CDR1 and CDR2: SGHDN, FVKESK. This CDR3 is CASSQDIRGPLHF. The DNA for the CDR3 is TGTGCCAGCAGCCAAGATATCAGGGGGCCCCTCCACTTT.

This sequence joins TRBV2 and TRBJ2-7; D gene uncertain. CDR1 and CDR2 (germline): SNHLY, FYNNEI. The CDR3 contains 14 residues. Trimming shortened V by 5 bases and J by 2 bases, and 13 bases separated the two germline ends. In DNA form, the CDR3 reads TGTGCCAGCAGTAATCATCCTCAGGCCTACGAGCAGTACTTC. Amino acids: CASSNHPQAYEQYF. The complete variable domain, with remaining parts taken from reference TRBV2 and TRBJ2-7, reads EPEVTQTPSHQVTQMGQEVILRCVPISNHLYFYWYRQILGQKVEFLVSFYNNEISEKSEIFDDQFSVERPDGSNFTLKIRSTKLEDSAMYFCASSNHPQAYEQYFGPGTRLTVT.

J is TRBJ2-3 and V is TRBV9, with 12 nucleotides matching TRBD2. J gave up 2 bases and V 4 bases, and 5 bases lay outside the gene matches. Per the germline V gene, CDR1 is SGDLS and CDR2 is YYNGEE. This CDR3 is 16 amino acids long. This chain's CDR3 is CASSFRTSGTTDTQYF. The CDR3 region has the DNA TGTGCCAGCAGCTTCCGGACTAGCGGGACCACAGATACGCAGTATTTT. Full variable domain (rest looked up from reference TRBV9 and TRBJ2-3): DSGVTQTPKHLITATGQRVTLRCSPRSGDLSVYWYQQSLDQGLQFLIQYYNGEERAKGNILERFSAQQFPDLHSELNLSSLELGDSALYFCASSFRTSGTTDTQYFGPGTRLTVL.

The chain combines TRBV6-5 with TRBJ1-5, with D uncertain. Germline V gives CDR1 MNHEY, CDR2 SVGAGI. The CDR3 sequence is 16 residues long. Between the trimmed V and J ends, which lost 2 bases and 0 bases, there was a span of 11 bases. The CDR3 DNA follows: TGTGCCAGCAGTTACATGGCCAGCGCTAGCAATCAGCCCCAGCATTTT. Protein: CASSYMASASNQPQHF.

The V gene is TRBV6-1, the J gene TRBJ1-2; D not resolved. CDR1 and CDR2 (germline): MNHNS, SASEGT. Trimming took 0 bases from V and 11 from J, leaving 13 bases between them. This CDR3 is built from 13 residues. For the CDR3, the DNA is TGTGCCAGCAGTGAAGCTGAGGGCCTCAGGTACACCTTC. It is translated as CASSEAEGLRYTF.

The CDR3 bases are TGTGCCAGCAGCCAAGGTTGGGCGAGGGCCTCAGATACGCAGTATTTT. Amino acid sequence: CASSQGWARASDTQYF. This rearrangement joins TRBV3-1 (or the pseudogene TRBV3-2) to TRBJ2-3; maybe TRBD2 (5 bases). V shed 1 base and J shed 4 bases, with 15 bases lying between them. Per germline, CDR1 LGHDT and CDR2 YNNKEL (reference sequence). The CDR3 spans 16 residues.

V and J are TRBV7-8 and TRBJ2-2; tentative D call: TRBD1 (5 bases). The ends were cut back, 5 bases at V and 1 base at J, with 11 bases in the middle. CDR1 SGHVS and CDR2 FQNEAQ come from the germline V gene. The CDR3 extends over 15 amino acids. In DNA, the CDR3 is TGTGCCAGCAGCCTCCTGACAGTGAACACCGGGGAGCTGTTTTTT. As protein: CASSLLTVNTGELFF.

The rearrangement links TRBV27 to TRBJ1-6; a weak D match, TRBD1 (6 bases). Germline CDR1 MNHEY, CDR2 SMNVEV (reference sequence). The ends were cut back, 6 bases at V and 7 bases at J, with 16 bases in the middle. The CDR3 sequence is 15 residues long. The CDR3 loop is CASSLGGQQNSPLHF. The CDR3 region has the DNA TGTGCCAGCAGCTTAGGTGGACAGCAGAATTCACCCCTCCACTTT.

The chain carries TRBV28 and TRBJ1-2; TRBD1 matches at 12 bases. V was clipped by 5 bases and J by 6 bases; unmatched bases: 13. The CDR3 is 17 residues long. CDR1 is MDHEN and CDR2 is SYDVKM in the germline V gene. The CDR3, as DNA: TGTGCCAGCAGTCTAACCGGGACAGGGGGCGAGGGTCATGGCTACACCTTC. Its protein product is CASSLTGTGGEGHGYTF.

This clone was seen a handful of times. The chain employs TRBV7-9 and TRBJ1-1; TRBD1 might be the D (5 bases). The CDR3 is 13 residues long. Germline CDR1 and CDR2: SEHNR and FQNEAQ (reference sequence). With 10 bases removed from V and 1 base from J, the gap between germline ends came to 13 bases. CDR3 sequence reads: CANTGLSNTEAFF. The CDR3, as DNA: TGTGCCAACACGGGACTTTCGAACACTGAAGCTTTCTTT.

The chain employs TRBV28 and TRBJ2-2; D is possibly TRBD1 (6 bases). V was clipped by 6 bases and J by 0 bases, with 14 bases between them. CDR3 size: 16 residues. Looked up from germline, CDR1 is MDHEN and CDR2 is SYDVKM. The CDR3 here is CASSLGGQPNTGELFF. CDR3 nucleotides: TGTGCCAGCAGCCTAGGAGGACAGCCGAACACCGGGGAGCTGTTTTTT.